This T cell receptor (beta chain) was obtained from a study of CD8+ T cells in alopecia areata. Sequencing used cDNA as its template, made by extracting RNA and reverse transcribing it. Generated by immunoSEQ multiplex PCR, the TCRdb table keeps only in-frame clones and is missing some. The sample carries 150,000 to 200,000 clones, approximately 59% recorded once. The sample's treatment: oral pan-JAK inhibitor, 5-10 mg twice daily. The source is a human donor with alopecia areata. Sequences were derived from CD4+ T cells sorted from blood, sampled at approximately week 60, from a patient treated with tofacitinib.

The CDR3 sequence is CASSFGTGHQETQYF. The CDR3 DNA reads TGCGCCAGCAGCTTCGGGACAGGGCACCAAGAGACCCAGTACTTC. The gene calls are TRBV5-1 and TRBJ2-5; 9 bases align to TRBD1. CDR3 length: 15 amino acids. From germline, CDR1 is SGHRS and CDR2 YFSETQ. The V and J ends lost 2 bases and 0 bases, in that order; junction bases with no gene match: 2.